A selection of T cell receptor beta chains follows, all from one sample in a study of T cells expressing NK-cell markers. After re-calling the 5' RACE reads, TCRdb lists one entry per CDR3 protein, DNA absent. This table holds 150,000 or so distinct CDR3 sequences. Material for sequencing was blood T cells: a sorted CD56 or NKG2C T cell subset, CD4+ or CD8+ T cells, or bulk PBMC T cells (not recorded which). Receptors were obtained from a woman between 45 and 60 years old in good health. Each CDR3 is given with its conserved first and last residue.

CASSENIRGGYGYTF	TRBV6-1	TRBJ1-2
CASSRRADYSNQPQHF	TRBV19	TRBJ1-5
CASSLGGLDIQYF	TRBV27	TRBJ2-4
CASSQEDQYEQYF	TRBV13	TRBJ2-7
CASSEPALSHEQYF	TRBV6-1	TRBJ2-7
CASSPEGYNEQFF	TRBV5-1	TRBJ2-1
CASSPGLAEITDTQYF	TRBV5-5	TRBJ2-3
CASSYGLAGVDTQYF	TRBV6-2/TRBV6-3	TRBJ2-3
CASSPLLGVSSYEQYF	TRBV3-1	TRBJ2-7
CAIQGTPNTEAFF	TRBV10-3	TRBJ1-1
CATSRRNQPQHF	TRBV24-1	TRBJ1-5
CASSESLDYREQFF	TRBV10-1	TRBJ2-1
CATSADRGMGNQPQHF	TRBV15	TRBJ1-5
CASSVIAGGLSANTGELFF	TRBV2	TRBJ2-2
CASSVRDSSYEQYF	TRBV10-2	TRBJ2-7
CASSQDTALKGTDTQYF	TRBV4-1	TRBJ2-3
CASSLATETEAFF	TRBV5-8	TRBJ1-1
CASSLGIGGDTDTQYF	TRBV7-7	TRBJ2-3
CSVDDGGEQYF	TRBV29-1	TRBJ2-7
CASSSGLAGVTGELFF	TRBV7-3	TRBJ2-2
CASSLAPTGLSTDTQYF	TRBV11-2	TRBJ2-3
CASSQLETTLSGNTIYF	TRBV4-1	TRBJ1-3
CASSETSYYEQYF	TRBV5-1	TRBJ2-7